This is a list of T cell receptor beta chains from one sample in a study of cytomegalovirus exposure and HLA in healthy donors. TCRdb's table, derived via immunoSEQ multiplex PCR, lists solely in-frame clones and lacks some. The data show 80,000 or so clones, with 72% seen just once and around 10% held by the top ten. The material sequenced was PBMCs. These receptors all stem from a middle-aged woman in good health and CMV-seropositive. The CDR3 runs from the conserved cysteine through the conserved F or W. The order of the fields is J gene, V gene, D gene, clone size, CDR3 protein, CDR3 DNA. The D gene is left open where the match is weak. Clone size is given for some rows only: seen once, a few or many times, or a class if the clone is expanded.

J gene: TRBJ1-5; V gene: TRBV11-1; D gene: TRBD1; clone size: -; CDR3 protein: CASSFLGQGGHQPQHF; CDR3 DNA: TGTGCCAGCAGCTTCCTAGGACAGGGTGGGCATCAGCCCCAGCATTTT
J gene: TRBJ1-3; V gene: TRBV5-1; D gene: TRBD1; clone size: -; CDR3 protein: CASSLAQLTGAGNTIYF; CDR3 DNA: TGCGCCAGCAGCTTGGCCCAACTAACAGGGGCTGGAAACACCATATATTTT
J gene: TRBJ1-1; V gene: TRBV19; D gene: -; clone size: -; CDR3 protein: CASSPFHGVGTEAFF; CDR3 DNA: TGTGCCAGTAGTCCGTTCCACGGGGTGGGGACTGAAGCTTTCTTT
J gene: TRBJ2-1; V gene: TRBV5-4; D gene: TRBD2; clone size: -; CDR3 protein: CASSLGLAGYNEQFF; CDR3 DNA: TGTGCCAGCAGCTTGGGACTAGCGGGGTACAATGAGCAGTTCTTC
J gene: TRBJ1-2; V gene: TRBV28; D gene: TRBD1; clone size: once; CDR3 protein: CASNRAGGQDGYTF; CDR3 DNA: TGTGCCAGCAATAGGGCAGGGGGCCAAGATGGCTACACCTTC
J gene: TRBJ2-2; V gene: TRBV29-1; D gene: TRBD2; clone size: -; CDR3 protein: CSVTSVTGELFF; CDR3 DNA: TGCAGCGTTACTAGCGTTACCGGGGAGCTGTTTTTT
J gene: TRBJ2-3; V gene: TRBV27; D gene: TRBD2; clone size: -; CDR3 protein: CASSLSIGGTQYF; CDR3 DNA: TGTGCCAGCAGTTTATCGATCGGGGGGACGCAGTATTTT
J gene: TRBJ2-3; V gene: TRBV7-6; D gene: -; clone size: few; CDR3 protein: CASSSPQMDTQYF; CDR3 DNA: TGTGCCAGCAGCTCCCCCCAAATGGATACGCAGTATTTT
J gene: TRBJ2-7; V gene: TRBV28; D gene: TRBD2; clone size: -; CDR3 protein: CASSSLAGEAGEQYF; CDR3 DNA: TGTGCCAGCAGTTCCCTAGCGGGGGAGGCGGGCGAGCAGTACTTC
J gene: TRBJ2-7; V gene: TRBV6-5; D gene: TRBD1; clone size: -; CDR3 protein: CASSFTGGTYEQYF; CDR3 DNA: TGTGCCAGCAGTTTTACAGGGGGGACCTACGAGCAGTACTTC
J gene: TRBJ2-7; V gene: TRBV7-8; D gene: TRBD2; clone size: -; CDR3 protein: CASSPGGGGEQYF; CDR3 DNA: TGTGCCAGCAGCCCGGGAGGCGGGGGCGAGCAGTACTTC
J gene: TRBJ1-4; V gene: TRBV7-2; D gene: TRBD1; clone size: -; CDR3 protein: CASSAGTVRGKLFF; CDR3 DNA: TGTGCCAGCAGTGCCGGGACAGTCAGAGGAAAACTGTTTTTT
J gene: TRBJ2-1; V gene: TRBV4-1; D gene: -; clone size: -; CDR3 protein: CASSQVDLLSYNEQFF; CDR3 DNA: TGCGCCAGCAGCCAAGTGGACTTACTCTCCTACAATGAGCAGTTCTTC
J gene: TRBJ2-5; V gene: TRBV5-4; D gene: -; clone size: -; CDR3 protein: CARLTQETQYF; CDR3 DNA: TGTGCCAGACTCACGCAAGAGACCCAGTACTTC
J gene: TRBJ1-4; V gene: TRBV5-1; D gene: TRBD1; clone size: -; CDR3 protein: CASSQFVRGVGQGGEKLFF; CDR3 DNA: TGCGCCAGCAGCCAGTTTGTCCGAGGAGTTGGGCAGGGGGGAGAAAAACTGTTTTTT
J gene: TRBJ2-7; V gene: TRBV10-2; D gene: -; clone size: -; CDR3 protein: CASSREASGEQYF; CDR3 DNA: TGCGCCAGCAGTCGGGAAGCCTCCGGCGAGCAGTACTTC
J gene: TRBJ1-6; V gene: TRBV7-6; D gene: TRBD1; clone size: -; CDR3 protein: CASSLEAPRTGINNSPLHF; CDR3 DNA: TGTGCCAGCAGCTTAGAAGCCCCCCGGACAGGAATTAATAATTCACCCCTCCACTTT
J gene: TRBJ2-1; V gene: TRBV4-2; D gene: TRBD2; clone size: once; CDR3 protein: CASSQDLAGGHEQFF; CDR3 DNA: TGTGCCAGCAGCCAAGATCTTGCGGGAGGTCATGAGCAGTTCTTC
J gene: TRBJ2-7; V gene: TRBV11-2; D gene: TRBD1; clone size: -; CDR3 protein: CASSLGTGTGSEQYF; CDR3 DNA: TGTGCCAGCAGCTTAGGAACCGGGACAGGCTCCGAGCAGTACTTC
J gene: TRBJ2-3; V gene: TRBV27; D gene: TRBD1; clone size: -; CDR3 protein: CASSPGQSTDTQYF; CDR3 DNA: TGTGCCAGCAGTCCGGGACAGAGCACAGATACGCAGTATTTT
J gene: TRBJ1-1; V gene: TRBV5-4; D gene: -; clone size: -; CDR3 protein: CASSLPGNTEAFF; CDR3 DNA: TGTGCCAGCAGCTTGCCAGGGAACACTGAAGCTTTCTTT
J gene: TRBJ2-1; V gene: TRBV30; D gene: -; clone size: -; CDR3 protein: CAWRSYNEQFF; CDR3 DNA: TGTGCCTGGAGGTCTTACAATGAGCAGTTCTTC
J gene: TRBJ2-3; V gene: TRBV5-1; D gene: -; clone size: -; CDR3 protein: CASSFGLATDTQYF; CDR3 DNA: TGCGCCAGCAGCTTTGGTCTAGCAACAGATACGCAGTATTTT
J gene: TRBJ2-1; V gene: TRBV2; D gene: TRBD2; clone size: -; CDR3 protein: CASSLAGVNEQFF; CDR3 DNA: TGTGCCAGCAGTCTAGCGGGGGTTAATGAGCAGTTCTTC
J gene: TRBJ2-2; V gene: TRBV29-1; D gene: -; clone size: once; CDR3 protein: CSVDVDSYSGELFF; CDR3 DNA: TGCAGCGTTGACGTCGACAGCTACTCCGGGGAGCTGTTTTTT
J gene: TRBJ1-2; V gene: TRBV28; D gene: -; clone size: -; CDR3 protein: CASSPAVAVGGYGYTF; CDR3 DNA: TGTGCCAGCAGCCCAGCGGTGGCAGTGGGAGGCTATGGCTACACCTTC
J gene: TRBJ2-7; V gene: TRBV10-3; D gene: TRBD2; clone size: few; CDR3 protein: CAISGLAGAHEQYF; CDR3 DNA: TGTGCCATCAGCGGACTAGCGGGGGCGCACGAGCAGTACTTC
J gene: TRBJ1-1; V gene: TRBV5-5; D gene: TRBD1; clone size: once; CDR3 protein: CASSSQGLNTEAFF; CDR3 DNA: TGTGCCAGCAGCTCACAGGGGTTGAACACTGAAGCTTTCTTT
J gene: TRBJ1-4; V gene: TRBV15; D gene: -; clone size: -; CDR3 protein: CATSRDEEGRGEKLFF; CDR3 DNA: TGTGCCACCAGCAGAGATGAGGAGGGTCGGGGTGAAAAACTGTTTTTT
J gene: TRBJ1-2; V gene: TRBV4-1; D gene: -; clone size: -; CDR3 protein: CASSQDQVTALNYGYTF; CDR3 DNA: TGCGCCAGCAGCCAAGATCAAGTAACAGCTCTTAACTATGGCTACACCTTC
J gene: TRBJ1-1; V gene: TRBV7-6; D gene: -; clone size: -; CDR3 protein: CASSLGGGTEAFF; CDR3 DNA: TGTGCCAGCAGCTTAGGAGGCGGGACTGAAGCTTTCTTT
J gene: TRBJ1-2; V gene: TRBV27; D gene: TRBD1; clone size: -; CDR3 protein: CASSLSRTGGASGYTF; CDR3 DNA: TGTGCCAGCAGTTTATCCCGGACAGGGGGCGCGTCTGGCTACACCTTC
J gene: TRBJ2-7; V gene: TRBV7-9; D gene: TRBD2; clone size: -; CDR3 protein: CASSLVSGGTIYEQYF; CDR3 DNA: TGTGCCAGCAGCTTGGTTAGCGGGGGGACGATCTACGAGCAGTACTTC
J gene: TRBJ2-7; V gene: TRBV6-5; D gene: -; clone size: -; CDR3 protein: CASSYSIPSYEQYF; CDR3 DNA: TGTGCCAGCAGTTACTCGATTCCCAGCTACGAGCAGTACTTC
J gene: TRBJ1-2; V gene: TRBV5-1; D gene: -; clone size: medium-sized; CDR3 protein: CASSLSEGDGYTF; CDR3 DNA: TGCGCCAGCAGCTTGTCGGAGGGAGATGGCTACACCTTC
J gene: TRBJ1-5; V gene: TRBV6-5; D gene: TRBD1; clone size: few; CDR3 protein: CASSRTGSGQPQHF; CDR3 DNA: TGTGCCAGCAGTCGGACAGGGTCGGGTCAGCCCCAGCATTTT
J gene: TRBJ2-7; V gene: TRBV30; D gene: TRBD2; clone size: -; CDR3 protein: CAWTSPSGNSYEQYF; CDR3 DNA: TGTGCCTGGACGTCGCCTAGCGGCAACTCCTACGAGCAGTACTTC
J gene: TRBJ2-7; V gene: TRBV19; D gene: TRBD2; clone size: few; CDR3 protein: CASTATSGRGYEQYF; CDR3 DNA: TGTGCCAGTACCGCGACTAGCGGGCGGGGATACGAGCAGTACTTC
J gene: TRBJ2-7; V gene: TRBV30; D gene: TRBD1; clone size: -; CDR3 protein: CAWTVRDRGIGEQYF; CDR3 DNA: TGTGCCTGGACCGTCAGGGACAGGGGGATAGGCGAGCAGTACTTC
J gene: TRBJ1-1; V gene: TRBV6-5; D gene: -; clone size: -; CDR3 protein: CASSRGGTEAFF; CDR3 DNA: TGTGCCAGCAGCCGGGGGGGGACTGAAGCTTTCTTT
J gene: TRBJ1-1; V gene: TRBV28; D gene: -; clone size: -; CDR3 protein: CASSFPGHTEAFF; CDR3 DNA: TGTGCCAGCAGTTTTCCCGGTCACACTGAAGCTTTCTTT
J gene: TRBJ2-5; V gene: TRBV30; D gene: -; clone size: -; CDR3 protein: CAWSPPPGTQYF; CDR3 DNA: TGTGCCTGGAGTCCCCCCCCAGGGACCCAGTACTTC